This T cell receptor beta chain was captured in a study of T cell repertoires in cytomegalovirus infection. Study context: From public TCR beta signatures came an indication of both CMV infection and matching HLA type.

This CDR3 has 17 residues. Germline V gives CDR1 MNHNY, CDR2 SVGAGI (reference sequence). The junction had 12 bases not matched to a gene; V was cut back by 7 bases and J by 1 base. TCRdb used MiXCR to reprocess the reads, holding one entry per CDR3 protein. The sample includes over 100,000 distinct CDR3 sequences, roughly a tenth of them seen just once. This clonotype was seen more than once but under ten times. Its antigen is unidentified. What was sequenced was PBMCs, sequenced either directly or after in vitro stimulation (not recorded which). The TCR sequence derives from a human donor in good health (CMV status not recorded). Some clones in this sample may be carry-over from other donors' samples. The chain has TRBV6-6 and TRBJ2-3, with 9 bases matching TRBD2. CDR3 residues: CASTQAGGPGGTDTQYF. The CDR3, as DNA: TGTGCCAGCACCCAAGCGGGAGGCCCAGGGGGCACAGATACGCAGTATTTT.